The clone carrying this T cell receptor beta chain was counted only a few times. The CDR3 is 16 amino acids. Trimming pared 1 base from V and 0 bases from J, leaving 12 bases between. Preparation of the TCRbeta library was carried out with unique molecular identifiers. TCRdb re-derived calls from the PCR reads in MiXCR, one entry per CDR3 protein. This table holds 490,000 or so distinct CDR3 sequences, roughly an eighth found once. The entry originates in a study of T-cell reconstitution after alpha-beta-depleted transplantation in children. The sample here was PBMCs from the stem cell graft donor, taken from the stem cell graft. The receptor's source is a human donor who donated a stem cell graft to a child with combined immunodeficiency. The chain uses TRBV12-3 or TRBV12-4 and TRBJ1-2, with D perhaps matching TRBD1 (5 bases). The CDR3 is CASSLGQLNANYGYTF. CDR3 in DNA: TGTGCCAGCAGTTTAGGACAGCTAAACGCTAACTATGGCTACACCTTC.